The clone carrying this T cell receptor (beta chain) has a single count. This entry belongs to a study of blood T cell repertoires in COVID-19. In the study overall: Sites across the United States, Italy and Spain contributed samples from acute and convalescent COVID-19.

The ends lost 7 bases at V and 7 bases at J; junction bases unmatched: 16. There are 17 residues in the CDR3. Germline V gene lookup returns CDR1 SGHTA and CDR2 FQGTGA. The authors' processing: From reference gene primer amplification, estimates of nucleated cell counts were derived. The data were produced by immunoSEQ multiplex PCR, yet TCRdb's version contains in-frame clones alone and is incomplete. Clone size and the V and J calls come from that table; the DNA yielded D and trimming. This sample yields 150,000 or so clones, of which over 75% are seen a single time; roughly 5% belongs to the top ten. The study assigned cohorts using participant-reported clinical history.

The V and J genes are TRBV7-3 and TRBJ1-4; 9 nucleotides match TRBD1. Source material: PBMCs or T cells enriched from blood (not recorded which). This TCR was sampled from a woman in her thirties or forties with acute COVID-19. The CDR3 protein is CASNLISGKDRGEKLFF. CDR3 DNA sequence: TGTGCCAGCAACCTTATATCGGGAAAGGACAGGGGTGAAAAACTGTTTTTT.